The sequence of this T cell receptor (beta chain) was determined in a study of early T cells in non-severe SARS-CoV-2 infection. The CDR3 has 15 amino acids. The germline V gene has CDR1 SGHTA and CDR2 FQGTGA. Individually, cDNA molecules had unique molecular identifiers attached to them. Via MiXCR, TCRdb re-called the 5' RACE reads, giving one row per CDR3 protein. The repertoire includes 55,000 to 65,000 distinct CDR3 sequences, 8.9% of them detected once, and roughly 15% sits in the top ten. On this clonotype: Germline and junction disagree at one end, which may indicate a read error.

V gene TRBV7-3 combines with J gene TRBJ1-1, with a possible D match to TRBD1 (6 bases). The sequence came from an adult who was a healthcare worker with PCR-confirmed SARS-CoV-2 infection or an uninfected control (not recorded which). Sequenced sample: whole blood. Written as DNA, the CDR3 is TGTGCCAGCAGCTTAACGGGGCAGGGGAACACTGAAGTTTTCTTT. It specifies CASSLTGQGNTEVFF.